This T cell receptor beta chain is drawn from a study of shared clonotypes between healthy human individuals. Study-level points and caveats: Larger estimated richness was generally recorded for naive subsets relative to memory subsets.

This CDR3 spans 13 amino acids. V lost 1 base and J 16 bases, leaving 14 bases between the germline ends. Germline assignment: CDR1 SGHVS and CDR2 FQNEAQ. In regard to this clone: Its antigen is unknown.

Measured with immunoSEQ multiplex PCR; TCRdb has only the in-frame clones, and not every one. The table has around 2.3 million clones, approximately 94% seen once. This sequence was found in a man in his late teens or twenties in good health. The gene calls are TRBV7-8 and TRBJ1-6; D gene unclear. The sequenced material came from naive CD4+ T cells sorted from blood. Subset in this sample: CD45RA+ positively selected. For the CDR3, the DNA is TGTGCCAGCAGCTTAGTATTGTCAGTGGAACTCCACTTT. It translates to CASSLVLSVELHF. Full variable domain (outside the CDR3, taken from reference TRBV7-8 and TRBJ1-6): GAGVSQSPRYKVAKRGQDVALRCDPISGHVSLFWYQQALGQGPEFLTYFQNEAQLDKSGLPSDRFFAERPEGSVSTLKIQRTQQEDSAVYLCASSLVLSVELHFGNGTRLTVT.